Each of the 13 T cell receptor beta chains below was sequenced from the same sample in a study of OX40 agonist ivuxolimab in advanced cancers. Profiling relied on immunoSEQ multiplex PCR, and the TCRdb table lists in-frame clones only, not all of them. The sample has about 53,000 clones, less than 90% seen once. Source: CD4+ or CD8+ T cells sorted from blood, taken in a trial of the OX40 agonist ivuxolimab. The receptors come from an adult with an advanced solid tumor such as melanoma, head and neck, liver or kidney cancer.

The sample holds one count of this clone. This chain links TRBV4-2 with TRBJ1-1, with D unclear. Trimming shortened V by 1 base and J by 4 bases, and 7 bases separated the two germline ends. The CDR3 spans 13 residues. Germline V gene data show CDR1 as LGHNA and CDR2 as YNFKEQ. CDR3 sequence reads: CASSQARGTEAFF. CDR3 in DNA: TGTGCCAGCAGCCAAGCTCGGGGCACTGAAGCTTTCTTT.

This sequence joins TRBV5-6 and TRBJ1-4; TRBD1 matches 9 bases. The CDR3 consists of 16 residues. Trimming removed 4 bases from V and 8 bases from J; junction bases left unmatched: 12. CDR1 is SGHDT, CDR2 YYEEEE, per germline. The DNA of the CDR3 is TGTGCCAGCAGCACGGAACCGGGACAGGGTTTGGAAAAACTGTTTTTT. Amino acid sequence: CASSTEPGQGLEKLFF.

The J gene is TRBJ2-3, the V gene TRBV9; possibly TRBD1 or TRBD2 for D (7 bases each). The length of the CDR3 is 16 residues. The germline gives CDR1 SGDLS, CDR2 YYNGEE. V was cut by 4 bases and J by 0 bases, with 15 bases left in between. CDR3 residues: CASSPGGGASTDTQYF. CDR3 DNA: TGTGCCAGCAGCCCAGGGGGGGGCGCCAGCACAGATACGCAGTATTTT.

The V and J genes are TRBV7-3 and TRBJ2-3; either TRBD1 or TRBD2 may fit D (5 bases each). Germline V lookup: CDR1 SGHTA, CDR2 FQGTGA. CDR3 length equals 16 residues. Deletions cut 1 base from V and 0 bases from J, with 11 bases between. The CDR3 loop reads CASSLNGAASTDTQYF. In DNA, the CDR3 is TGTGCCAGCAGCTTAAACGGGGCGGCTAGCACAGATACGCAGTATTTT.

The gene calls are TRBV19 and TRBJ2-1; D is unresolved. The germline V gene has CDR1 LNHDA and CDR2 SQIVND (reference sequence). This CDR3 region has 15 residues. The ends were cut back, 5 bases at V and 4 bases at J, with 15 bases in the middle. CDR3 sequence (DNA): TGTGCCAGTAGTGTCCAGGTGCTGACTTACAATGAGCAGTTCTTC. It specifies CASSVQVLTYNEQFF. Looking up the rest from reference TRBV19 and TRBJ2-1 gives the full variable domain: DGGITQSPKYLFRKEGQNVTLSCEQNLNHDAMYWYRQDPGQGLRLIYYSQIVNDFQKGDIAEGYSVSREKKESFPLTVTSAQKNPTAFYLCASSVQVLTYNEQFFGPGTRLTVL.

The chain couples TRBV28 to TRBJ2-3; either TRBD1 or TRBD2 may fit D (6 bases each). This CDR3 has 13 amino acids. CDR1 is MDHEN and CDR2 is SYDVKM in the germline V gene. The germline V and J ends were trimmed by 3 bases and 6 bases, with 10 bases remaining between them. The CDR3 DNA follows: TGTGCCAGCAGTTTGGGGGGCAGGGATACGCAGTATTTT. Translation: CASSLGGRDTQYF.

The chain employs TRBV5-1 and TRBJ2-7, with D maybe TRBD1 (6 bases). Germline loops: CDR1 SGHRS, CDR2 YFSETQ. Trimming pared 0 bases from V and 7 bases from J, leaving 14 bases between. This CDR3 spans 14 amino acids. CDR3 amino acids: CASSLGQEVGEQYF. For the CDR3, the DNA is TGCGCCAGCAGCTTGGGACAGGAGGTTGGTGAGCAGTACTTC. Combining the CDR3 with reference TRBV5-1 and TRBJ2-7 gives the whole variable domain KAGVTQTPRYLIKTRGQQVTLSCSPISGHRSVSWYQQTPGQGLQFLFEYFSETQRNKGNFPGRFSGRQFSNSRSEMNVSTLELGDSALYLCASSLGQEVGEQYFGPGTRLTVT.

The chain couples TRBV2 to TRBJ2-2; D not resolved. Germline lookup yields CDR1 SNHLY and CDR2 FYNNEI. The CDR3 consists of 15 residues. V lost 7 bases, J lost 1 base, and 13 bases lay in between. CDR3 residues: CASTPGRLNTGELFF. The CDR3 DNA reads as TGTGCCAGCACCCCCGGTCGTTTGAACACCGGGGAGCTGTTTTTT.

The chain combines TRBV7-8 with TRBJ2-7; no definite D call. The CDR3 length is 13 residues. The germline V gene encodes CDR1 SGHVS and CDR2 FQNEAQ. V gave up 0 bases and J gave up 3 bases, with 6 bases separating them. CDR3 residues: CASSLADFYEQYF. The DNA for the CDR3 is TGTGCCAGCAGCTTAGCAGACTTCTACGAGCAGTACTTC.

This sequence joins TRBV11-2 and TRBJ2-5; D gene uncertain. The DNA end favors TRBJ2-7, so the J call may be wrong. Per germline, CDR1 SGHAT and CDR2 FQNNGV. The CDR3 consists of 11 residues. The CDR3 DNA reads TGTGCCAGCAGCGGTAACTACGAGCAGTACTTC. Its translation is CASSGNYEQYF.

The V and J genes are TRBV11-2 and TRBJ2-7, with a weak D call TRBD2 (5 bases). CDR3 length: 15 residues. Germline lookup yields CDR1 SGHAT and CDR2 FQNNGV. V lost 5 bases to trimming and J lost 6 bases, with 20 bases between them. CDR3 protein: CASSISRAEGSEQYF. The CDR3 DNA sequence: TGTGCCAGCAGCATCTCTCGCGCCGAGGGTTCCGAGCAGTACTTC.

The chain links TRBV10-3 to TRBJ1-1, with D maybe TRBD1 (6 bases). Germline V lookup: CDR1 ENHRY, CDR2 SYGVKD. This CDR3 is built from 14 residues. The V gene lost 6 bases and the J gene lost 0 bases, with 11 bases spanning the gap. The CDR3 DNA reads TGTGCCATCAGGGACAGAGGCTTGAACACTGAAGCTTTCTTT. This translates into CAIRDRGLNTEAFF.

The chain couples TRBV7-2 to TRBJ2-7; TRBD1 might be the D (5 bases). With 1 base removed from V and 4 bases from J, the gap between germline ends came to 11 bases. The CDR3 runs 14 residues. The germline V gene has CDR1 SGHTA and CDR2 FQGNSA. In DNA, the CDR3 is TGTGCCAGCAGCTTAGATCCAGGGATTTACGAGCAGTACTTC. Protein product: CASSLDPGIYEQYF.